This T cell receptor (beta chain) was identified during a study of cytomegalovirus exposure and HLA in healthy donors. Study information: Across almost 400 genotyped donors, 65% to 90% landed in the Caucasian-associated ancestry cluster.

This CDR3 has 13 residues. Trimming cost V 4 bases and J 4 bases; bases outside gene matches: 3. Germline-derived CDR1 and CDR2 are MNHGY and SVAAGI. This PCR relied on a set of 60 Vbeta primers and 13 Jbeta primers. Sequencing was performed with immunoSEQ multiplex PCR; in TCRdb, only in-frame clones are kept and a portion is missing. This sample's table reports under 200,000 clones. A remark on this clone: As yet, its antigen is unknown.

Overall study results and limits: Whilst most TCR sequences proved rare, a subset of public TCRs occurred across many donors. Analysis was performed later, and it showed HLA-associated TCR beta chains to be more clonally expanded than equally common others. There were several of the most significant clusters that appeared linked to common viral pathogens in a later analysis.

Source material: PBMCs. This sequence was found in a woman between 18 and 29 years old in good health and CMV-seropositive. The chain carries TRBV6-9 and TRBJ1-2; 7 nucleotides match TRBD1. The CDR3 here is CASSSQGSYGYTF. The CDR3 coding sequence is TGTGCCAGCAGTTCACAGGGGTCCTATGGCTACACCTTC.